A single sample is the source of the 4 T cell receptor beta chains below, sequenced in a study of early T cells in non-severe SARS-CoV-2 infection. In TCRdb, the 5' RACE reads were re-called with MiXCR into one record per CDR3 protein. The profile shows approximately 77,000 distinct CDR3 sequences, about 12% of them singletons. The material sequenced was whole blood, taken at baseline. The source of these receptors is an adult who was a healthcare worker with PCR-confirmed SARS-CoV-2 infection or an uninfected control (not recorded which). The donor label of this sample is uncertain.

The rearrangement links TRBV2 to TRBJ1-1; a weak D match, TRBD1 (6 bases). Trimming pared 3 bases from V and 1 base from J, leaving 12 bases between. From germline, CDR1 is SNHLY and CDR2 FYNNEI. The CDR3 totals 15 residues. CDR3 coding DNA: TGTGCCAGCAGTGATTATCCGGGGGCGAACACTGAAGCTTTCTTT. This sequence encodes CASSDYPGANTEAFF.

This chain links TRBV6-6 with TRBJ2-2; 8 nucleotides agree with TRBD2. The germline gives CDR1 MNHNY, CDR2 SVGAGI (reference sequence). This CDR3 contains 15 residues. J was trimmed by 4 bases and V by 0 bases; bases with no gene match: 1. Here the CDR3 reads CASSYSRGATGELFF. DNA of the CDR3: TGTGCCAGCAGTTACTCGCGGGGGGCCACCGGGGAGCTGTTTTTT.

This chain joins TRBV4-1 and TRBJ1-1; no definite D call. Per the germline V gene, CDR1 is MGHRA and CDR2 is YSYEKL. The V end was cut by 3 bases, the J end by 4 bases, with 9 bases between. CDR3 length: 13 residues. The CDR3 is CASSQLYRTEAFF. CDR3 nucleotide sequence: TGCGCCAGCAGCCAGCTGTACCGCACTGAAGCTTTCTTT.

CDR3 DNA sequence: TGTGCCAGCAGCGTGGACGGAAACTATGGCTACACCTTC. Encoded protein: CASSVDGNYGYTF. The chain has TRBV9 and TRBJ1-2; no clear D. Germline CDR1 SGDLS, CDR2 YYNGEE. CDR3 size: 13 residues. Trimming removed 2 bases at V and 2 bases at J, with 7 bases between.